Presented here are 4 T cell receptor beta chains from one specimen sequenced in a study of shared clonotypes between healthy human individuals. The data were produced by immunoSEQ multiplex PCR, yet TCRdb's version contains in-frame clones alone and is incomplete. The sample has fewer than 1 million clones; 96% are singletons. Selected positively for CCR7 and CD45RO-negative, naive CD8 cells excluded terminally differentiated effector memory CD45RA+ cells. The sequenced sample consisted of naive CD8+ T cells sorted from blood. These receptors originate from a man aged 25-45 years in good health.

This chain links TRBV27 with TRBJ2-1; TRBD2 matches at 8 bases. Germline CDR1 and CDR2: MNHEY and SMNVEV (reference sequence). Losses at the gene ends were 7 bases for V and 6 bases for J; bases not matched to a gene: 5. The CDR3 extends over 13 amino acids. The CDR3, as DNA: TGTGCCAGCAAAGAAAGCGGGAGCAATGAGCAGTTCTTC. As protein: CASKESGSNEQFF.

As for this clone: This sample also contains other DNA sequences that code for the same CDR3. The rearrangement uses TRBV29-1 and TRBJ2-7; 7 positions match TRBD2. V dropped 5 bases and J dropped 3; count of bases not matched to a gene: 4. This CDR3 contains 12 residues. Germline CDR1 is SQVTM and CDR2 is ANQGSEA. CDR3 protein: CSVLAGVYEQYF. The CDR3 coding sequence is TGCAGCGTTCTCGCGGGGGTCTACGAGCAGTACTTC.

V and J are TRBV11-2 and TRBJ2-1; possibly TRBD1 or TRBD2 for D (5 bases each). Germline values: CDR1 SGHAT, CDR2 FQNNGV. There are 19 residues in the CDR3. Trimming left V 0 bases short and J 3 bases short, with 21 bases between. CDR3 protein: CASSLDRVPSGRGYNEQFF. In nucleotides, the CDR3 is TGTGCCAGCAGCTTAGATAGGGTTCCCAGCGGTAGGGGCTACAATGAGCAGTTCTTC.

The V and J genes are TRBV19 and TRBJ2-7, with 9 bases fitting TRBD1. The V gene's germline CDR1 is LNHDA and CDR2 SQIVND (reference sequence). The J segment lost 3 bases and the V segment lost 5 bases, leaving 5 bases of the junction unmatched. The CDR3 is 14 residues long. The CDR3 bases are TGTGCCAGTAGTGGGACAGGGACATACTACGAGCAGTACTTC. It codes for CASSGTGTYYEQYF. The entire variable domain, with the rest obtained from reference TRBV19 and TRBJ2-7, is as follows: DGGITQSPKYLFRKEGQNVTLSCEQNLNHDAMYWYRQDPGQGLRLIYYSQIVNDFQKGDIAEGYSVSREKKESFPLTVTSAQKNPTAFYLCASSGTGTYYEQYFGPGTRLTVT.